This TCR beta chain appears in the sequencing data of a study of shared clonotypes between healthy human individuals. CD45RA-negative memory and CD45RA+ naive subsets were split from the CD4+ cells. Points from the study as a whole: When naive CD4 clonotypes were compared across a handful of donors, approximately 5% were shared.

Measured with immunoSEQ multiplex PCR; TCRdb has only the in-frame clones, and not every one. The sample carries 1.5 million to 1.9 million clones, 95% to 99% recorded once. The germline V gene has CDR1 SGHVS and CDR2 FQNEAQ. The CDR3 length is 15 residues. V lost 5 bases to trimming and J lost 2 bases; unmatched junction nucleotides: 6. About this clone itself: As yet, its antigen is unknown.

What was sequenced was naive CD4+ T cells sorted from blood. Documented subset: CD45RA+ positively selected. V usage is TRBV7-8 and J usage is TRBJ1-2; 9 bases align to TRBD1. This sequence was found in a man aged 30 to 45 in good health. CDR3 DNA sequence: TGTGCCAGCAGCCCCCGGACAGGGGCGAACTATGGCTACACCTTC. Amino acid sequence: CASSPRTGANYGYTF.